The rows below give T cell receptor beta chains drawn from one sample of a study of spatial heterogeneity in lung cancer. MiXCR, applied by TCRdb to the 5' RACE reads, yields one record per CDR3 protein. This table has about 70,000 distinct CDR3 sequences, roughly 8.9% appearing once. The sequencing used PBMCs, collected at follow-up. All receptors derive from a female donor with early-stage non-small cell lung cancer. The conserved cysteine and the conserved F or W are not part of the CDR3 here. A D gene is named only where the DNA matches it firmly. Clone size, where shown, is once, few, many, or a class for clones that have expanded.

d_call clone_size v_call cdr3_aa
- few TRBV5-1 ASSSLDTGTGNTGELF
- many TRBV6-2/TRBV6-3 ASRRGNTEAF
- many TRBV29-1 SVGEGWDTEAF
TRBD2 many TRBV20-1 SAGGGHEQY
- - TRBV6-5 ASSREGAGNTIY
- - TRBV7-8 ASSPLLAGETQY
- - TRBV13 ASSSRGGTSGYGYT
- few TRBV5-1 ASSLGQDSSYEQY
- many TRBV19 ASQAPNYGYT
- many TRBV28 ASTPFGTEAF
- few TRBV7-2 ASSFHGRVLGNTIY
- few TRBV7-3 ASSPRGDSSYEQY
TRBD2 many TRBV18 ASSPRTSGTYNEQF
TRBD2 many TRBV19 ASRVSGSPGTGELF
- few TRBV20-1 SGQRGYEAGEQY
- many TRBV27 ASSPSTVSNQPQH
- many TRBV5-1 ASSLSTSGSGGYT